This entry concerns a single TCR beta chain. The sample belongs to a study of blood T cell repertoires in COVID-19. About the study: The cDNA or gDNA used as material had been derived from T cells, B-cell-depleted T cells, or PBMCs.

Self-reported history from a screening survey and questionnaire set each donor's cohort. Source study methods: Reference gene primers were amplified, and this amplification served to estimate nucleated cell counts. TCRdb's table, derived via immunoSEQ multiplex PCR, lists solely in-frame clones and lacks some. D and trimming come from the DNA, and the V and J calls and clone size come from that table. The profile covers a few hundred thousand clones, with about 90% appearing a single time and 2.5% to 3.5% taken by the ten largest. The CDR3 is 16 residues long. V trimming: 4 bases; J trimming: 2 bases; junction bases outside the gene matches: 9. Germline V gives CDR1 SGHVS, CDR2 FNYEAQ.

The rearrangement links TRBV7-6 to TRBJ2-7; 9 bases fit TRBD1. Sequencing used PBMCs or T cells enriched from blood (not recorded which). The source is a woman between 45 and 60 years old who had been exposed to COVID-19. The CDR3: CASSSNGGQGTYEQYF. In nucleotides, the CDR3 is TGTGCCAGCAGCTCCAACGGGGGACAGGGTACCTACGAGCAGTACTTC.